Sequencing of this TCR beta chain was carried out in a study of T cell changes during pregnancy in multiple sclerosis (dated by TCRdb to between 2018 and 2021). Describing the broader study: The study examined how the T cell repertoire changed over the course of pregnancy in women with multiple sclerosis.

Concerning this clone itself: Its specific antigen is unknown. There are no base qualities to consult, and no much larger clone falls within one base.

Libraries were built with the immunoSEQ multiplex PCR assay. In its TCRdb copy, this immuneACCESS table keeps in-frame sequences only and misses some clones. Where compared with another copy, unresolved V genes explain less than half of these, and the others have no known cause. Across this sample there are about 75,000 clones, with approximately 95% seen only once. 0.12% to 0.15% of the sample lies in the top ten. Its CDR3 holds 20 amino acids, cysteine through phenylalanine. Kept here is only the CDR3 DNA, which spans 60 bases and is read in frame from base 1. The specimen was CD4+ T cells from peripheral blood mononuclear cells, collected after pregnancy. Here the chain combines TRBV21-1 and TRBJ2-7; the table gives TRBD2 as D, unverified against the DNA. TRBV21-1 is a pseudogene. The sequence was obtained from a female donor with multiple sclerosis, enrolled in a pregnancy study. The CDR3 has the sequence CASSGLNKGLAGGGPYEQYF. The DNA is as follows: TGTGCCAGCAGCGGACTAAACAAGGGGCTAGCGGGAGGTGGTCCCTACGAGCAGTACTTC.